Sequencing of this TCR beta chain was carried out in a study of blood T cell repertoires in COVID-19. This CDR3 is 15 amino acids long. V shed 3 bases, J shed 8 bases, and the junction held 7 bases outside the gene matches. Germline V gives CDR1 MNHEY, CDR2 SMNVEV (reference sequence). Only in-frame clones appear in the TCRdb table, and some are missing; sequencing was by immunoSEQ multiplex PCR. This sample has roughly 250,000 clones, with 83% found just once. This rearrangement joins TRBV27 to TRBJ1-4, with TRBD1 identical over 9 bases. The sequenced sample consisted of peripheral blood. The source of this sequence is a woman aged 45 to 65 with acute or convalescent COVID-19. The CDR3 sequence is CASSLVQGQGEKLFF. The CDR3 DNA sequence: TGTGCCAGCAGTTTGGTCCAAGGACAGGGGGAAAAACTGTTTTTT.